The T cell receptor (beta chain) under discussion was sequenced for a study of T cell responses to AZD1222 COVID-19 vaccine. Study-wide results and limits: Reportedly, close to half of spike-specific TCRs are directed against unmutated variant regions.

The germline gives CDR1 LGHDT, CDR2 YNNKEL (reference sequence). This CDR3 has 15 residues. The ends were cut back, 3 bases at V and 5 bases at J, with 13 bases in the middle. As for this clone: Its antigen is undetermined.

The data were produced by immunoSEQ multiplex PCR, yet TCRdb's version contains in-frame clones alone and is incomplete. The table shows 150,000 to 200,000 clones, with approximately 90% occurring only once. Sequenced here: peripheral blood, sampled 28 days after the second AZD1222 dose. The chain is built from TRBV3-1 (or the pseudogene TRBV3-2) and TRBJ2-2, with a possible D match to TRBD2 (5 bases). This clonotype originated in an adult who received the AZD1222 COVID-19 vaccine. The CDR3 DNA reads as TGTGCCAGCAGCCACGTCCCAACGGGAACCGGGGAGCTGTTTTTT. This codes for CASSHVPTGTGELFF.